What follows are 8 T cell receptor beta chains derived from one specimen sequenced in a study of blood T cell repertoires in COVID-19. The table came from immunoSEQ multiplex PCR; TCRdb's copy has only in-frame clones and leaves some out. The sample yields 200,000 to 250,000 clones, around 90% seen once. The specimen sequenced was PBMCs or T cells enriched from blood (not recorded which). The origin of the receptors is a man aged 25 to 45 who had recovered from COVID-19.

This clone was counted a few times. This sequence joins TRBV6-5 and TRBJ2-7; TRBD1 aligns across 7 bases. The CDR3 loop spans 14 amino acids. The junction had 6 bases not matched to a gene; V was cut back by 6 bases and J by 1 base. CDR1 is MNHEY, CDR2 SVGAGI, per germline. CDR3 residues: CASSTGETSYEQYF. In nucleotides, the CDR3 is TGTGCCAGCAGCACAGGGGAGACTTCCTACGAGCAGTACTTC.

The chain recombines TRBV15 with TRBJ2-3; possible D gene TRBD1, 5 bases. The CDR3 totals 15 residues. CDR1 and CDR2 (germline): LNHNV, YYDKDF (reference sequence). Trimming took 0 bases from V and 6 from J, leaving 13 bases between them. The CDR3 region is CATSRDSQGEDTQYF. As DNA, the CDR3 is TGTGCCACCAGCAGAGATTCTCAGGGCGAGGATACGCAGTATTTT.

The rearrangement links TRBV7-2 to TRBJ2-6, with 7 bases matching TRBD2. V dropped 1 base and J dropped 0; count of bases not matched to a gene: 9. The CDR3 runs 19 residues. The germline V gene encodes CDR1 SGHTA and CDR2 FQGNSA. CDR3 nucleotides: TGTGCCAGCAGCTTAGAACGAGGGAGGGTCAGCTCTGGGGCCAACGTCCTGACTTTC. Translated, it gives CASSLERGRVSSGANVLTF.

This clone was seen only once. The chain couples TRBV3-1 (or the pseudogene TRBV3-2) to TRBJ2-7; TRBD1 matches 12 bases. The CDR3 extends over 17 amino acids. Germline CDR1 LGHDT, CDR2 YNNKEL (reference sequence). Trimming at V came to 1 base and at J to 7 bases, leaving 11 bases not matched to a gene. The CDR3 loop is CASSQALPGQGAREQYF. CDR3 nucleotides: TGTGCCAGCAGCCAAGCGCTTCCGGGACAGGGGGCGAGGGAGCAGTACTTC.

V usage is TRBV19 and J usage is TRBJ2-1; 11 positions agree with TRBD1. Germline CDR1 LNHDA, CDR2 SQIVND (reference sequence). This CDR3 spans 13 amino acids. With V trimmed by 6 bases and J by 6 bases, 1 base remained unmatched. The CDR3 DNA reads TGTGCCAGTAGGGGACAGGGGGGCAATGAGCAGTTCTTC. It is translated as CASRGQGGNEQFF. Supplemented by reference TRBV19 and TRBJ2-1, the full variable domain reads DGGITQSPKYLFRKEGQNVTLSCEQNLNHDAMYWYRQDPGQGLRLIYYSQIVNDFQKGDIAEGYSVSREKKESFPLTVTSAQKNPTAFYLCASRGQGGNEQFFGPGTRLTVL.

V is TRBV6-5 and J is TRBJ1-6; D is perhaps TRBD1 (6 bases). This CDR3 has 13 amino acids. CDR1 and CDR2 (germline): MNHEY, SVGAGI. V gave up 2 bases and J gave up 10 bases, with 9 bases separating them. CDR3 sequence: CASSYSRGSPLHF. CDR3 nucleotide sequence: TGTGCCAGCAGTTACAGCAGGGGCTCACCCCTCCACTTT.

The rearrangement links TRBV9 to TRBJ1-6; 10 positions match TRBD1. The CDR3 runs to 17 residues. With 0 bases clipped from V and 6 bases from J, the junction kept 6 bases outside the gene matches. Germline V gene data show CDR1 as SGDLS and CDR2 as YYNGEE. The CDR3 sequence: CASSVALDRGVNSPLHF. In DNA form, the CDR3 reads TGTGCCAGCAGCGTAGCCTTGGACAGGGGGGTTAATTCACCCCTCCACTTT. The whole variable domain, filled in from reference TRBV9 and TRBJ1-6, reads DSGVTQTPKHLITATGQRVTLRCSPRSGDLSVYWYQQSLDQGLQFLIQYYNGEERAKGNILERFSAQQFPDLHSELNLSSLELGDSALYFCASSVALDRGVNSPLHFGNGTRLTVT.

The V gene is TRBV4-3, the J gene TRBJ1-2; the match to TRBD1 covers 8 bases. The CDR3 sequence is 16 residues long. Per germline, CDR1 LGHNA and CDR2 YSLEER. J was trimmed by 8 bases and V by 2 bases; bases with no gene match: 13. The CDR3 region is CASSQLGQGAGWGYTF. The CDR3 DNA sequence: TGCGCCAGCAGCCAACTCGGACAGGGCGCTGGATGGGGCTACACCTTC.